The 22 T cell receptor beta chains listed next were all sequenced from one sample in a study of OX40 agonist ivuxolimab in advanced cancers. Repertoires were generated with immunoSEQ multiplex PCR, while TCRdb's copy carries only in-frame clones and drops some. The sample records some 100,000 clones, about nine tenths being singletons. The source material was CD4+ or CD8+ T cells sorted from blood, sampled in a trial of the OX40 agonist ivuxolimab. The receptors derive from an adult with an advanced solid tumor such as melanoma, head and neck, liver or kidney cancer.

The CDR3 region has the DNA TGCAGCGCTCTTGCACGAGTGCAGTACTTC. Protein product: CSALARVQYF. The chain links TRBV20-1 to TRBJ2-7; unclear D gene. Germline values: CDR1 DFQATT, CDR2 SNEGSKA (reference sequence). The CDR3 is made up of 10 amino acids.

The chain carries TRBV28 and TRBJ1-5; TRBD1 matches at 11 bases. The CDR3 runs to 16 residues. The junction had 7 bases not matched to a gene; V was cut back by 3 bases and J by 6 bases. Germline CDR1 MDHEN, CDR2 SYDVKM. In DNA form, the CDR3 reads TGTGCCAGCAGTTTGGAAGGACAGGGGGCGGGTCAGCCCCAGCATTTT. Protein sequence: CASSLEGQGAGQPQHF.

DNA for the CDR3: TGTGCCAGCAGCTTAGAAGGGCCCGGGAGCAAGGCAGAGCAGTATTTT. As protein: CASSLEGPGSKAEQYF. The V gene is TRBV11-3, the J gene TRBJ2-3; maybe TRBD2 (6 bases). Germline CDR1 is SGHNT and CDR2 is YENEEA. The CDR3 totals 16 residues. V shed 0 bases and J shed 11 bases, with 21 bases lying between them.

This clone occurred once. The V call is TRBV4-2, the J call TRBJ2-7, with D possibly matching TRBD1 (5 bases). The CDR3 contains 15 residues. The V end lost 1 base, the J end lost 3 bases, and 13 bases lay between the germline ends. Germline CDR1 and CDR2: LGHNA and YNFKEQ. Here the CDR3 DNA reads TGTGCCAGCAGCCAAGGGGGCCCGACTGGCTACGAGCAGTACTTC. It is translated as CASSQGGPTGYEQYF.

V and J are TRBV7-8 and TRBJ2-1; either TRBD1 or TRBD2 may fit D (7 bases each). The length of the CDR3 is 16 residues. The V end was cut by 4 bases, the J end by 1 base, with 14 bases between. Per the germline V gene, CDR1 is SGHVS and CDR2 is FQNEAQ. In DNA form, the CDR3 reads TGTGCCAGCAGCTCAGGGGGGGCTGGTTCCTACAATGAGCAGTTCTTC. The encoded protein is CASSSGGAGSYNEQFF. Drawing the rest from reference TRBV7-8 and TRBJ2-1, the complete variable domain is GAGVSQSPRYKVAKRGQDVALRCDPISGHVSLFWYQQALGQGPEFLTYFQNEAQLDKSGLPSDRFFAERPEGSVSTLKIQRTQQEDSAVYLCASSSGGAGSYNEQFFGPGTRLTVL.

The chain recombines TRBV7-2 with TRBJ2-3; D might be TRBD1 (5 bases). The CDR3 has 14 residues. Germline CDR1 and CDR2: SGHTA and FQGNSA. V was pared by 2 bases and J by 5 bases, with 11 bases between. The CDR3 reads CASSLRGSLDTQYF. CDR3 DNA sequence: TGTGCCAGCAGCTTAAGGGGTAGCTTAGATACGCAGTATTTT.

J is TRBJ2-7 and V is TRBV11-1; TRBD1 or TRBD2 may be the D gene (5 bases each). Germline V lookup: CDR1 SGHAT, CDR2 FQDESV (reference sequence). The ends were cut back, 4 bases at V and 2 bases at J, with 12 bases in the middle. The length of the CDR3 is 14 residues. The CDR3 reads CASSSGTGTYEQYF. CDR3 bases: TGTGCCAGCAGCTCCGGGACGGGTACCTACGAGCAGTACTTC.

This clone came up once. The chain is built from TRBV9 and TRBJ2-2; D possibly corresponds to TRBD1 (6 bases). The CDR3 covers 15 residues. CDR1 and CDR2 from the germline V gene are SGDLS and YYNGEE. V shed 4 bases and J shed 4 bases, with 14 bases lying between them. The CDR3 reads CASSPGDRPTGELFF. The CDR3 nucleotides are TGTGCCAGCAGCCCAGGGGATCGACCCACCGGGGAGCTGTTTTTT.

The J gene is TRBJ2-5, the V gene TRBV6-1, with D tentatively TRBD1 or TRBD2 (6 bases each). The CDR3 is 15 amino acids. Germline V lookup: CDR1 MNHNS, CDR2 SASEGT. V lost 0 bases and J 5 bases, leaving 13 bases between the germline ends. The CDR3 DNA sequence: TGTGCCAGCAGTGAAGCACTAGGGGGGCCCGAGACCCAGTACTTC. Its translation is CASSEALGGPETQYF.

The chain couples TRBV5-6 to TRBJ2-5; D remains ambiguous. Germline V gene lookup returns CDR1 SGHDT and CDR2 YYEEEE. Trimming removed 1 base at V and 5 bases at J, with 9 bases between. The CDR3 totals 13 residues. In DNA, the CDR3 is TGTGCCAGCAGCTTGCGAGATGTGGAGACCCAGTACTTC. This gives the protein CASSLRDVETQYF.

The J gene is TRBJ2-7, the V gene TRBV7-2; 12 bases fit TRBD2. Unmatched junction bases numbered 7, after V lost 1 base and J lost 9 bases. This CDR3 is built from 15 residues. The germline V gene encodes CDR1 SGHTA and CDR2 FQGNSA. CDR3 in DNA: TGTGCCAGCAGCTTAGAAGGGCTAGCGGGAGGGCGGCAGTACTTC. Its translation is CASSLEGLAGGRQYF. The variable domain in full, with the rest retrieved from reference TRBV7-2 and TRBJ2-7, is GAGVSQSPSNKVTEKGKDVELRCDPISGHTALYWYRQSLGQGLEFLIYFQGNSAPDKSGLPSDRFSAERTGGSVSTLTIQRTQQEDSAVYLCASSLEGLAGGRQYFGPGTRLTVT.

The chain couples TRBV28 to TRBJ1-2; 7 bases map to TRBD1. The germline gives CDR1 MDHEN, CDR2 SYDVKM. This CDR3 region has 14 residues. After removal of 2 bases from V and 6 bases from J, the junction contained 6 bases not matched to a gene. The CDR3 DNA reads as TGTGCCAGCAGTTTACCGATGACAGGGCATGGCTACACCTTC. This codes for CASSLPMTGHGYTF.

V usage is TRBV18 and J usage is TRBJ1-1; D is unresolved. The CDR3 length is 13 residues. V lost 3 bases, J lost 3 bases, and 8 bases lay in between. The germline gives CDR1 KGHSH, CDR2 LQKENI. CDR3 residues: CASSPGPYTEAFF. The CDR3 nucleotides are TGTGCCAGCTCACCCGGGCCCTACACTGAAGCTTTCTTT.

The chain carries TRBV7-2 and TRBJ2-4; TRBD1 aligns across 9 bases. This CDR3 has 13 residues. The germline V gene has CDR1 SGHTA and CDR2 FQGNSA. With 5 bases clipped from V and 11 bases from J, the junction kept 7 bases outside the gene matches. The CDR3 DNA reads TGTGCCAGCAGCCCCTCGACAGGGGGACTTCAGTACTTC. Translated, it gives CASSPSTGGLQYF.

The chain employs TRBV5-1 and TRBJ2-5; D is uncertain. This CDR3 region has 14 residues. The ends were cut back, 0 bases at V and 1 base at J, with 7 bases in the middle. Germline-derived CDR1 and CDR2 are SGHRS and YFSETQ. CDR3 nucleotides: TGCGCCAGCAGCTTGGTCGGAAGCCAAGAGACCCAGTACTTC. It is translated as CASSLVGSQETQYF.

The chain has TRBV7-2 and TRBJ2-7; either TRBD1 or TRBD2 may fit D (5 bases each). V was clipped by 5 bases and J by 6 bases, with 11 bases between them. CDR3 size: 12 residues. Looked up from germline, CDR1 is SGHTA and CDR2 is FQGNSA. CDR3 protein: CASSLTGLEQYF. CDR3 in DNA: TGTGCCAGCAGCCTCACGGGGCTCGAGCAGTACTTC.

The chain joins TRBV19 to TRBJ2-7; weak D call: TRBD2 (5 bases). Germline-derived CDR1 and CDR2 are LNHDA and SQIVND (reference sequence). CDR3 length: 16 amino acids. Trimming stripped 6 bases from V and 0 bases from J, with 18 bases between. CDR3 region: CASSPRHSDVSYEQYF. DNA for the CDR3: TGTGCCAGTAGCCCCCGACATAGCGACGTCTCCTACGAGCAGTACTTC.

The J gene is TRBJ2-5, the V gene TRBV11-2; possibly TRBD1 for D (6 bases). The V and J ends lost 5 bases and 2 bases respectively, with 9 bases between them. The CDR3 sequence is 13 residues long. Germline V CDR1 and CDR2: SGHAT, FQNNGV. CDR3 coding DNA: TGTGCCAGCAGCCCGGACAGACAAGAGACCCAGTACTTC. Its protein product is CASSPDRQETQYF. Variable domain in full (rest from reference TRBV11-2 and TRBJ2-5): EAGVAQSPRYKIIEKRQSVAFWCNPISGHATLYWYQQILGQGPKLLIQFQNNGVVDDSQLPKDRFSAERLKGVDSTLKIQPAKLEDSAVYLCASSPDRQETQYFGPGTRLLVL.

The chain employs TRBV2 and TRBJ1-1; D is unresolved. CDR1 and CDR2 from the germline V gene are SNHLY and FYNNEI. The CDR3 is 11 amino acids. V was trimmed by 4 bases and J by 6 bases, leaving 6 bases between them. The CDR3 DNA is TGTGCCAGCAGTGTGGGATCTGAAGCTTTCTTT. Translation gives CASSVGSEAFF.

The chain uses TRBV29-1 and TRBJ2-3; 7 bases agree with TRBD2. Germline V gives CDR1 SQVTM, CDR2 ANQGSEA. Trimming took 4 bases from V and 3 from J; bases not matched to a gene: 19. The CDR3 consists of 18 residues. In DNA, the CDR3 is TGCAGCGTTGCGGTTGGGACTCCGGGCGGGAGAGTTACAGATACGCAGTATTTT. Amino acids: CSVAVGTPGGRVTDTQYF.

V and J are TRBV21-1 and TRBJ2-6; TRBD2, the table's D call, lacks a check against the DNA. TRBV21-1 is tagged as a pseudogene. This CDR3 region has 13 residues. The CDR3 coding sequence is TGTGCCATCCTACTCTCTGGGGCCAACGTCCTGACTTTC. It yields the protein CAILLSGANVLTF.

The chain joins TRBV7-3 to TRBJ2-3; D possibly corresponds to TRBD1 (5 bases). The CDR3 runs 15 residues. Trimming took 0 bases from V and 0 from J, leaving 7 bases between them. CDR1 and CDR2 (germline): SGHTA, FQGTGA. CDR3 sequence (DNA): TGTGCCAGCAGCTTAACAGGGGTTAGCACAGATACGCAGTATTTT. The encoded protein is CASSLTGVSTDTQYF.